The subject of this entry is one T cell receptor beta chain. Its antigen is not yet known. No per-base quality is available; no much larger clone lies one base away. The data were taken from a study of blood T cell repertoires in COVID-19 (dated by TCRdb to between 2020 and 2021). Looking at the study overall: Collaborator samples came from the United States, Italy and Spain and covered acute and convalescent phases of COVID-19. The samples were drawn from two sources: the first 160 participants of the ongoing ImmuneRACE study, and over 950 subjects contributed by 6 global collaborators. HLA class I and class II types, where available, came from metadata supplied by the sample provider rather than from assay-based typing. Nearly every sample came with metadata listing a de-identified subject ID, COVID-19 status, age in years and sex. Subjects who had been exposed to COVID-19, were actively infected with it, or had recovered from it provided the deeply sampled blood TCRbeta repertoires that made up the dataset. The prospective study material was composed of cDNA or gDNA derived from T cells, B-cell-depleted T cells, or PBMCs. A freely available public database, intended as a resource for researchers studying the immune response to SARS-CoV-2, is where the repertoires were released.

Each collaborating institution followed its own protocols to collect whole blood in K2EDTA tubes. For TCRbeta analysis, collaborator samples were shipped as frozen whole blood, as isolated PBMCs, or as DNA extracted from either sample type. The paper's findings and limits, for the study overall: The quantity of clinical and demographic metadata differed by source and by participant and was supplied without curation.

TCRbeta CDR3 regions were amplified from genomic DNA by means of the immunoSEQ Assay, a bias-controlled multiplex PCR. The study's processing was this. The number of nucleated cells in each sample was estimated by amplification of reference gene primers within the assay. To quantify the absolute abundance of each unique TCRbeta CDR3 rearrangement, sequence reads were collapsed and filtered. Productive Simpson clonality was computed per sample as the square root of Simpson's diversity index over productive rearrangements. In its TCRdb copy, this immuneACCESS table keeps in-frame sequences only and misses some clones. Where compared with another copy, unresolved V genes explain less than half of these, and the others have no known cause. V and J calls plus clone size are reproduced from that table; the DNA served to infer D and trimming. Within this sample are tens of thousands of clones, with just over 85% of them counted one time only. The ten top clones hold about 5% of the sample.

Relative to germline, V is missing 4 bases and J is missing 8 bases, with 7 bases of the junction outside any gene match. CDR1 MRHNA and CDR2 SNTAGT were looked up in the germline V gene. The CDR3 goes from the cysteine to the phenylalanine over 15 residues. The sequence is cut down to CDR3 DNA, 45 bases in frame from base 1. What was sequenced was peripheral blood. The rearranged segments are TRBV6-4 and TRBJ2-1; a stretch of 11 junction bases matches TRBD2. This clonotype was obtained from a woman aged 70-85 years with active COVID-19. The CDR3 protein: CASSVTSGGRDEQFF. The DNA is TGTGCCAGCAGTGTTACTAGCGGGGGCCGGGATGAGCAGTTCTTC.